The 9 T cell receptor beta chains below come from one sample, sequenced in a study of cytomegalovirus exposure and HLA in healthy donors. The PCR made use of 60 Vbeta and 13 Jbeta primers. Method: immunoSEQ multiplex PCR; TCRdb's copy keeps in-frame clones and lacks some. The sample lists some 200,000 clones; about 70% were seen once. Source material: PBMCs. The source of these receptors is a man in his forties in good health and CMV-seropositive.

This rearrangement joins TRBV5-4 to TRBJ2-5, with 15 bases matching TRBD2. Losses at the gene ends were 2 bases for V and 9 bases for J; bases not matched to a gene: 14. Germline CDR1 and CDR2: SGHNT and YYREEE (reference sequence). This CDR3 region has 18 residues. The CDR3 DNA is TGTGCCAGCAGCTTAAACCGGGGACTAGCGGGGGGCCTGTCTCCCCAGTACTTC. Its translation: CASSLNRGLAGGLSPQYF. Complete variable domain (other parts from reference TRBV5-4 and TRBJ2-5): ETGVTQSPTHLIKTRGQQVTLRCSSQSGHNTVSWYQQALGQGPQFIFQYYREEENGRGNFPPRFSGLQFPNYSSELNVNALELDDSALYLCASSLNRGLAGGLSPQYFGPGTRLLVL.

Here the CDR3 reads CASSLRQVKGGTEAFF. CDR3 in DNA: TGTGCCAGCAGCCTTAGACAGGTCAAAGGGGGCACTGAAGCTTTCTTT. The gene calls are TRBV7-9 and TRBJ1-1, with a possible D match to TRBD1 (6 bases). The CDR3 has 16 amino acids. CDR1 and CDR2 from the germline V gene are SEHNR and FQNEAQ (reference sequence). The V end lost 5 bases, the J end lost 4 bases, and 20 bases lay between the germline ends.

This clone came up a few times. The chain couples TRBV6-1 to TRBJ2-7; unclear D gene. CDR3 length: 13 residues. V was cut by 7 bases and J by 6 bases, with 16 bases left in between. Germline-derived CDR1 and CDR2 are MNHNS and SASEGT. CDR3 DNA: TGTGCCAGCACGGCTGGGCCGCAGGCCGAGCAGTACTTC. This translates into CASTAGPQAEQYF.

The V gene is TRBV28, the J gene TRBJ1-2; no definite D call. The CDR3 is 13 residues long. Trimming removed 6 bases from V and 4 bases from J, with 12 bases in between. From germline, CDR1 is MDHEN and CDR2 SYDVKM. The CDR3 is CASSSPNGYGYTF. The CDR3 region has the DNA TGTGCCAGCAGCTCACCCAACGGCTATGGCTACACCTTC.

This clone was recorded a few times. This rearrangement joins TRBV19 to TRBJ2-2; 7 bases match TRBD1. CDR3 length: 15 amino acids. Trimming took 4 bases from V and 3 from J; bases not matched to a gene: 5. Germline CDR1 is LNHDA and CDR2 is SQIVND (reference sequence). CDR3 amino acids: CASSNRDRHTGELFF. CDR3 DNA: TGTGCCAGTAGTAACCGGGACAGACACACCGGGGAGCTGTTTTTT.

The chain uses TRBV7-2 and TRBJ2-7; the D gene is possibly TRBD1 (5 bases). Germline V lookup: CDR1 SGHTA, CDR2 FQGNSA. The CDR3 extends over 14 amino acids. Trimming cost V 1 base and J 5 bases, with 12 bases left between them. CDR3: CASSLGRQTHEQYF. The CDR3, as DNA: TGTGCCAGCAGCTTAGGGAGACAGACCCACGAGCAGTACTTC.

The chain has TRBV6-6 and TRBJ2-2, with TRBD2 as a possible D gene (6 bases). Looked up from germline, CDR1 is MNHNY and CDR2 is SVGAGI (reference sequence). Trimming took off 4 bases at V and 7 bases at J, with 16 bases between the two ends. The CDR3 has 15 amino acids. The CDR3 coding sequence is TGTGCCAGCAGTTTCCCGGGGGTAGGGGACGGGGAGCTGTTTTTT. Protein product: CASSFPGVGDGELFF.

This chain connects TRBV7-9 to TRBJ2-6, with 7 bases lining up with TRBD1. The germline V gene has CDR1 SEHNR and CDR2 FQNEAQ (reference sequence). V lost 9 bases, J lost 0 bases, and 8 bases stayed unmatched. The CDR3 is 16 amino acids. CDR3: CARGGDSSSGANVLTF. CDR3 DNA: TGTGCCAGAGGTGGGGACAGTAGCTCTGGGGCCAACGTCCTGACTTTC.

The genes are TRBV20-1 and TRBJ1-1; D is undetermined. In germline, CDR1 is DFQATT, CDR2 SNEGSKA (reference sequence). The CDR3 covers 11 residues. Trimming left V 5 bases short and J 5 bases short, with 9 bases between. CDR3 nucleotide sequence: TGCAGTGCTTCCCTTGAGACTGAAGCTTTCTTT. Its translation is CSASLETEAFF.